This is a list of T cell receptor beta chains from one sample in a study of T cell repertoires in cytomegalovirus infection. For these receptors, no antigen is known. In TCRdb, the reads were re-called with MiXCR into one record per CDR3 protein. The table records 69,000 or so distinct CDR3 sequences, 25% to 30% of them present only once. The sample in question was CD8+ T cells from cultured PBMCs, obtained from culture after CMV antigen stimulation. These receptors all come from a human donor in good health (CMV status not recorded). Some clones in this sample may be carry-over from other donors' samples. Each CDR3 is given with its conserved first and last residue. A D gene is named only where the DNA matches it firmly. Size tells how often a clone was seen (once, few, many) or the class of an expanded clone, and some rows leave it out.

J: TRBJ1-1; D: -; size: few; V: TRBV6-2/TRBV6-3; DNA: TGTGCCAGCACCCTTTGGCCAAGGAACACTGAAGCTTTCTTT; CDR3: CASTLWPRNTEAFF
J: TRBJ1-5; D: -; size: -; V: TRBV5-1; DNA: TGCGCCAGCAGCTTGGGATCGCTGAACCAGAATCAGCCCCAGCATTTT; CDR3: CASSLGSLNQNQPQHF
J: TRBJ1-1; D: -; size: few; V: TRBV4-3; DNA: TGCGCCAGCAGCCAGACCGATAGTGGGAAGGATGAAGCTTTCTTT; CDR3: CASSQTDSGKDEAFF
J: TRBJ2-4; D: TRBD1; size: -; V: TRBV6-5; DNA: TGTGCCAGCAGTTACTTTCAGGGGGCAGACATTCAGTACTTC; CDR3: CASSYFQGADIQYF
J: TRBJ2-7; D: -; size: many; V: TRBV7-2; DNA: TGTGCCAGCAGCTTACCGGGGACCTTTTACGAGCAGTACTTC; CDR3: CASSLPGTFYEQYF
J: TRBJ2-2; D: -; size: -; V: TRBV12-3/TRBV12-4; DNA: TGTGCCAGCTTCCTGGCGGCCGGGGAGCTGTTTTTT; CDR3: CASFLAAGELFF
J: TRBJ1-1; D: TRBD1; size: many; V: TRBV19; DNA: TGTGCCAGTAGTACAGGGACAGGGGGCAAGAACACTGAAGCTTTCTTT; CDR3: CASSTGTGGKNTEAFF
J: TRBJ1-1; D: -; size: -; V: TRBV27; DNA: TGTGCCAGCAGTTCAGGGTTTGGCCTGAACACTGAAGCTTTCTTT; CDR3: CASSSGFGLNTEAFF
J: TRBJ2-1; D: TRBD2; size: -; V: TRBV6-2/TRBV6-3; DNA: TGTGCCAGCAGTTACTCGATAGCGGGAGGGGATAATGAGCAGTTCTTC; CDR3: CASSYSIAGGDNEQFF
J: TRBJ2-7; D: -; size: -; V: TRBV27; DNA: TGTGCCAGCAGTTTAGTTTTTGGGGGGCACGAGCAGTACTTC; CDR3: CASSLVFGGHEQYF
J: TRBJ1-1; D: -; size: many; V: TRBV7-2; DNA: TGTGCCAGCAGCTTAGCGTTGGGGATTAACACTGAAGCTTTCTTT; CDR3: CASSLALGINTEAFF
J: TRBJ1-1; D: -; size: many; V: TRBV5-1; DNA: TGCGCCAGCAAATTGGACAGGAACACTGAAGCTTTCTTT; CDR3: CASKLDRNTEAFF
J: TRBJ2-3; D: TRBD2; size: -; V: TRBV11-2; DNA: TGTGCCAGCAGCTCCCCGGGGGGGGGTCACACAGATACGCAGTATTTT; CDR3: CASSSPGGGHTDTQYF
J: TRBJ2-7; D: -; size: few; V: TRBV6-6; DNA: TGTGCCAGCAGTTACTCCCACCAGGACCGAAGCTCCTACGAGCAGTACTTC; CDR3: CASSYSHQDRSSYEQYF
J: TRBJ1-6; D: TRBD1; size: few; V: TRBV4-3; DNA: TGCGCCAGCAGCCCGGACAGGGGAAATAATTCACCCCTCCACTTT; CDR3: CASSPDRGNNSPLHF
J: TRBJ2-1; D: TRBD2; size: -; V: TRBV12-3/TRBV12-4; DNA: TGTGCCAGCAGTTCTAGCGGGGTCTCCTACAATGAGCAGTTCTTC; CDR3: CASSSSGVSYNEQFF
J: TRBJ1-1; D: -; size: -; V: TRBV5-1; DNA: TGCGCCAGCAGCTTGGTCGAGGCGGAGGGGACTTTCTTT; CDR3: CASSLVEAEGTFF
J: TRBJ2-7; D: TRBD1; size: -; V: TRBV2; DNA: TGTGCCAGCAGAATAGGACAGGGGGTCTCCTACGAGCAGTACTTC; CDR3: CASRIGQGVSYEQYF
J: TRBJ2-5; D: -; size: many; V: TRBV28; DNA: TGTGCCAGCAGTTTAACTGGCAGCCAAGAGACCCAGTACTTC; CDR3: CASSLTGSQETQYF
J: TRBJ2-3; D: -; size: many; V: TRBV6-4; DNA: TGTGCCAGCAGTGACTCAGGAGGGGGCGGCACAGATACGCAGTATTTT; CDR3: CASSDSGGGGTDTQYF
J: TRBJ2-1; D: -; size: few; V: TRBV7-7; DNA: TGTGCCAGCAGCTTAAACTGGGATAATGAGCAGTTCTTC; CDR3: CASSLNWDNEQFF
J: TRBJ1-4; D: -; size: -; V: TRBV27; DNA: TGTGCCAGCAGTTTTAGGGGTAATGAAAAACTGTTTTTT; CDR3: CASSFRGNEKLFF
J: TRBJ2-7; D: TRBD1; size: -; V: TRBV4-1; DNA: TGCGCCAGCAGCCACGGGACAGGGGGCGACGAGCAGTACTTC; CDR3: CASSHGTGGDEQYF
J: TRBJ1-3; D: -; size: many; V: TRBV7-8; DNA: TGTGCCAGCAGCTTAGGCACCTCTGGAAACACCATATATTTT; CDR3: CASSLGTSGNTIYF
J: TRBJ1-1; D: -; size: -; V: TRBV9; DNA: TGTGCCAGCAGCGCCTCGGGGGGGGTCGGTACTGAAGCTTTCTTT; CDR3: CASSASGGVGTEAFF
J: TRBJ2-7; D: -; size: -; V: TRBV2; DNA: TGTGCCAGCCTAGGGGGGTTCGAGCAGTACTTC; CDR3: CASLGGFEQYF
J: TRBJ2-1; D: TRBD2; size: few; V: TRBV4-3; DNA: TGCGCCAGCAGCCAAGATGCTGCAGGCGGGACTAGCGGGTACCACAATGAGCAGTTCTTC; CDR3: CASSQDAAGGTSGYHNEQFF
J: TRBJ2-4; D: -; size: -; V: TRBV7-4; DNA: TGTGCCAGCAGCTTACCTGGACAGCAAAGCATTCAGTACTTC; CDR3: CASSLPGQQSIQYF
J: TRBJ2-1; D: TRBD2; size: many; V: TRBV6-2/TRBV6-3; DNA: TGTGCCACCGGACTAGCGGGGGACCACAATGAGCAGTTCTTC; CDR3: CATGLAGDHNEQFF
J: TRBJ2-3; D: TRBD2; size: many; V: TRBV7-2; DNA: TGTGCCAGCAGAGCTAGCGGGAGTAGGACAGATACGCAGTATTTT; CDR3: CASRASGSRTDTQYF
J: TRBJ2-1; D: TRBD1; size: many; V: TRBV7-9; DNA: TGTGCCAGCAGCTTGGGACAGGGGGCCTACAATGAGCAGTTCTTC; CDR3: CASSLGQGAYNEQFF
J: TRBJ1-1; D: -; size: few; V: TRBV12-3/TRBV12-4; DNA: TGTGCCAGCAGTAGTCAGGGTCCGGGACAATGGAACACTGAAGCTTTCTTT; CDR3: CASSSQGPGQWNTEAFF
J: TRBJ2-7; D: TRBD2; size: -; V: TRBV6-5; DNA: TGTGCCAGCAGTTACTACGGGGGGGTCTACGAGCAGTACTTC; CDR3: CASSYYGGVYEQYF
J: TRBJ1-1; D: -; size: many; V: TRBV4-1; DNA: TGCGCCAGCAGCCAAGATTTGGGACCTGAAGCTTTCTTT; CDR3: CASSQDLGPEAFF
J: TRBJ2-5; D: -; size: -; V: TRBV4-1; DNA: TGCGCCAGCAGCCAAGCGGACGGACTTCAAGAGACCCAGTACTTC; CDR3: CASSQADGLQETQYF
J: TRBJ2-7; D: TRBD2; size: -; V: TRBV5-1; DNA: TGCGCCAGCAGCTCCACGGCGGGGGACCAGCAGTACTTC; CDR3: CASSSTAGDQQYF
J: TRBJ2-7; D: TRBD2; size: -; V: TRBV11-2; DNA: TGTGCCAGCAGCTATAGAGCCAGCGGGACCTACGAGCAGTACTTC; CDR3: CASSYRASGTYEQYF
J: TRBJ2-1; D: TRBD1; size: -; V: TRBV6-6; DNA: TGTGCCAGCAGTTACTTCCCACAGGGGGCTTACAATGAGCAGTTCTTC; CDR3: CASSYFPQGAYNEQFF
J: TRBJ2-1; D: TRBD2; size: -; V: TRBV4-3; DNA: TGCGCCAGCAGCCAAGTTCCTAGCGGGCCAGAAAGAAGCTACAATGAGCAGTTCTTC; CDR3: CASSQVPSGPERSYNEQFF
J: TRBJ1-2; D: -; size: -; V: TRBV6-1; DNA: TGTGCCAGCAGGGCATCGGTTACTAACTATGGCTACACCTTC; CDR3: CASRASVTNYGYTF
J: TRBJ1-4; D: -; size: -; V: TRBV5-5; DNA: TGTGCCAGCAGCTTGATTAGCGGGGGAGAGGGTGGAAAACTGTTTTTT; CDR3: CASSLISGGEGGKLFF
J: TRBJ2-3; D: -; size: -; V: TRBV28; DNA: TGTGCCAGCAGTTCCATGACGGGGCAGACAGATACGCAGTATTTT; CDR3: CASSSMTGQTDTQYF
J: TRBJ2-5; D: -; size: -; V: TRBV12-5; DNA: TGTGCTAGTGGTTTGGTACCGGGACCCCAAGAGACCCAGTACTTC; CDR3: CASGLVPGPQETQYF
J: TRBJ2-7; D: -; size: few; V: TRBV7-9; DNA: TGTGCCAGCAGCCTGTTGGCCAGCGACCCCTACGAGCAGTACTTC; CDR3: CASSLLASDPYEQYF
J: TRBJ2-1; D: TRBD2; size: -; V: TRBV27; DNA: TGTGCCAGCAGGCCCCGGGGGGGGCGGGGCAATTACAATGAGCAGTTCTTC; CDR3: CASRPRGGRGNYNEQFF
J: TRBJ1-4; D: -; size: -; V: TRBV5-6; DNA: TGTGCCAGCAGGTTCCGGGCCCTTAATGAAAAACTGTTTTTT; CDR3: CASRFRALNEKLFF
J: TRBJ2-5; D: -; size: few; V: TRBV29-1; DNA: TGCAGCGTTCACCGTGAGACAGGTAGCCAGTACTTC; CDR3: CSVHRETGSQYF
J: TRBJ2-4; D: TRBD2; size: -; V: TRBV4-3; DNA: TGCGCCAGCAGCCAAGGTTGGCGGGAGGCTGACAAAAACATTCAGTACTTC; CDR3: CASSQGWREADKNIQYF
J: TRBJ2-5; D: -; size: few; V: TRBV20-1; DNA: TGCAGTGCTAGAGATCGGTGGGGCAGAATCCCCCAAGAGACCCAGTACTTC; CDR3: CSARDRWGRIPQETQYF
J: TRBJ1-1; D: -; size: -; V: TRBV7-9; DNA: TGTGCCAGCAGCTGGGGGCAGAGTTGGGACACTGAAGCTTTCTTT; CDR3: CASSWGQSWDTEAFF
J: TRBJ2-5; D: TRBD1; size: -; V: TRBV4-3; DNA: TGCGCCAGCAGCTTCCGACAGGGGTGGGATGAGACCCAGTACTTC; CDR3: CASSFRQGWDETQYF
J: TRBJ1-2; D: -; size: -; V: TRBV30; DNA: TGTGCCTGGACGGAGGACGGGATCTATGGCTACACCTTC; CDR3: CAWTEDGIYGYTF
J: TRBJ2-5; D: TRBD2; size: many; V: TRBV7-9; DNA: TGTGCCAGCGCAACTAGCGGTCCGTACCAAGAGACCCAGTACTTC; CDR3: CASATSGPYQETQYF
J: TRBJ2-1; D: -; size: -; V: TRBV7-3; DNA: TGTGCCAGCAGTGCGGGACGGGTAAATGAGCAGTTCTTC; CDR3: CASSAGRVNEQFF